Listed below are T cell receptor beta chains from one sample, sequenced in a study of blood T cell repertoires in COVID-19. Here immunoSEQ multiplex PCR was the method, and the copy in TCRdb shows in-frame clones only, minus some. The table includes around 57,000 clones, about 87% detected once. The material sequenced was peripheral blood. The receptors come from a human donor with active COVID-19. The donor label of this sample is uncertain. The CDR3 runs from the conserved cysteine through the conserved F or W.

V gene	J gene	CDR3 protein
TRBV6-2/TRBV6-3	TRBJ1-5	CASSVDSGLPSNQPQHF
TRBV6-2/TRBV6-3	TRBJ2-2	CASSPGQGPTTGELFF
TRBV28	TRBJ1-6	CASSLYGGDGINSPLHF
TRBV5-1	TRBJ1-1	CASSLAGGGVTEAFF
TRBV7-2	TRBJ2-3	CASSLVGTGIADTQYF
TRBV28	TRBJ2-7	CASSSLSPTRLAYEQYF
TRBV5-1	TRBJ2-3	CASSLDVTSTDTQYF
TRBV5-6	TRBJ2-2	CASSWVLAGGPGELFF
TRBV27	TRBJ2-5	CASSFRGRGTQYF
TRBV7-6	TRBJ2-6	CASSPEPGQSSGANVLTF
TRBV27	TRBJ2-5	CASGLAVETQYF
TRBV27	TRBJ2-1	CASSSPIAGAISSYNEQFF
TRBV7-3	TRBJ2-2	CASSATGSHTGELFF
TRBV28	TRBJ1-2	CASSGSYGYTF
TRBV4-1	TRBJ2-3	CASSELAGATDTQYF
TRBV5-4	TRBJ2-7	CASSLWSHEQYF
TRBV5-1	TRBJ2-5	CASSFSLTGGRPQETQYF
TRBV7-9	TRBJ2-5	CASSLPLGGPQYF
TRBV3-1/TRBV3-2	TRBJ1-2	CASSQDLAGGHGYTF
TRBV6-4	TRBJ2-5	CASSDLGGHTLGETQYF
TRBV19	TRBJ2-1	CASSIGRLRDEQFF
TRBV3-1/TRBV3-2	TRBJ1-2	CASSPSGQGAWGYTF
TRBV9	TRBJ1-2	CASSPREGDGYTF
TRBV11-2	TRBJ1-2	CASSLDGGNYGYTF
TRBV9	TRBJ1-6	CASSVGTGNNSPLHF
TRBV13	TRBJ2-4	CASSLRAGAKNIQYF
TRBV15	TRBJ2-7	CATSKVAGDSYEQYF
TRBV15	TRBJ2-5	CATSRQLYGQGALETQYF
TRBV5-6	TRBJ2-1	CASSFGTSNEQFF
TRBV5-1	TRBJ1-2	CASTPGGGNGYTF
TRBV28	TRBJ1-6	CASSPWGAGGNNSPLHF
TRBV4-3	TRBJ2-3	CASSPFLGETASSTDTQYF
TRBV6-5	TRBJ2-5	CASQRKETQYF
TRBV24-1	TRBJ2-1	CATSRDTYNEQFF
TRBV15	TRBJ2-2	CATSRDFGQGNTGELFF
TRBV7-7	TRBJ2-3	CASSLAGGTGTQYF
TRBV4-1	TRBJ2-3	CASSQDSASGGAYTQYF
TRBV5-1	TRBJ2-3	CASRPGQGTDTQYF
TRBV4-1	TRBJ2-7	CASSSVAGGDYEQYF
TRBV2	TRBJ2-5	CASSPSASGRETQYF
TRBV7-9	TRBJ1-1	CASSLAGASEAFF
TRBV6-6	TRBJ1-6	CASSYGRDRSPLHF
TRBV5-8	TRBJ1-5	CASRPTLSNQPQHF